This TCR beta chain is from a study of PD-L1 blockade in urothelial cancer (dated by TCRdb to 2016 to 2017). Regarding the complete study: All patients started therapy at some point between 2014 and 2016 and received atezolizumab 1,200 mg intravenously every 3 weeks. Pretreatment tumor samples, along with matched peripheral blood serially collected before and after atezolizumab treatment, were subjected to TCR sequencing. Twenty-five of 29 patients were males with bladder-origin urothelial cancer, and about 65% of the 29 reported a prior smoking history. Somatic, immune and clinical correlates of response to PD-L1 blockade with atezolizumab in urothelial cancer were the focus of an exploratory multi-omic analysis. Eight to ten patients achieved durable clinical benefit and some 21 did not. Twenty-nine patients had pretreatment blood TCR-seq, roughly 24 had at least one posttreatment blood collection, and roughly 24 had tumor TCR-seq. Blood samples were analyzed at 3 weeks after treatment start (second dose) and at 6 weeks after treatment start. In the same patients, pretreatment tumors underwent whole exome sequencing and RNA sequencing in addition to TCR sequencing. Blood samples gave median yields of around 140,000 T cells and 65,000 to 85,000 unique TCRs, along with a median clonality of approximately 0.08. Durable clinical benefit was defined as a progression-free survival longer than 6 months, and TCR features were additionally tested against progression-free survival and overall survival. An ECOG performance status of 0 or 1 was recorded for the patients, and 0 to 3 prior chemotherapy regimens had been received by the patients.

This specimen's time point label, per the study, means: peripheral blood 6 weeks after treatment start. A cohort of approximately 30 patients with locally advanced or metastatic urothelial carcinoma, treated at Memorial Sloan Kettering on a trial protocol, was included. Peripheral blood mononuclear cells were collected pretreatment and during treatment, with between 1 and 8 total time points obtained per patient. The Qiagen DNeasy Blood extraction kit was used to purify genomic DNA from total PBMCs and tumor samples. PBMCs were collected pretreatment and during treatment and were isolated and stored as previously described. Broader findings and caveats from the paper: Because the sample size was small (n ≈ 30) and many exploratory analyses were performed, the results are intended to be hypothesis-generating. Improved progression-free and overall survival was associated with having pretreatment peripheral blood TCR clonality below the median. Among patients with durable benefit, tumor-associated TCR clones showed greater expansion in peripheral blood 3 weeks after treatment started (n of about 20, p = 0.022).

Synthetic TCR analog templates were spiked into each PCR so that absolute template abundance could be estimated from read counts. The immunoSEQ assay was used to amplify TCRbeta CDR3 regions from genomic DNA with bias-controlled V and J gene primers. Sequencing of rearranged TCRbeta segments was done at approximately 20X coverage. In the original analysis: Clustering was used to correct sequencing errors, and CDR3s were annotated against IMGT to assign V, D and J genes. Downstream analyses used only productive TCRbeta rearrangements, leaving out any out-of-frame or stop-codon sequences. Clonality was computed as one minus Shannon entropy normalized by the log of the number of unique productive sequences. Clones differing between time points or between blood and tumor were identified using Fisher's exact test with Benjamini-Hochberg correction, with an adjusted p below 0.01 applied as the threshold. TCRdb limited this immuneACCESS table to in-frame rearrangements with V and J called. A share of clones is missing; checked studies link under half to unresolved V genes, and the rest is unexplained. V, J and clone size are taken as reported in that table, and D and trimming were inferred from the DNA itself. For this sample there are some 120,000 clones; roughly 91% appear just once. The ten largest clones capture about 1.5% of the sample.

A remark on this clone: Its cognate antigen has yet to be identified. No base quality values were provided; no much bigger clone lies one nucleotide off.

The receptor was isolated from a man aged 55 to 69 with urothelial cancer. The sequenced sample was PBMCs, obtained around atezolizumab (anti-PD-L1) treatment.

The DNA is as follows: TGTGCCAGCAGTTACGCGACACCCTTCTCAGATACGCAGTATTTT. It is translated as CASSYATPFSDTQYF. The sequence joins TRBV6-5 to TRBJ2-3; there is no confident call for the D gene. The V and J ends are trimmed by 2 bases and 4 bases, leaving 13 bases between them. The CDR3 numbers 15 residues from cysteine through phenylalanine. CDR3 DNA is the only sequence kept; it has 45 bases, read in frame from the first base. Taken from the germline V gene, the CDR1 and CDR2 loops are MNHEY and SVGAGI.